Each of the 10 T cell receptor beta chains below was sequenced from the same sample in a study of T cell responses to AZD1222 COVID-19 vaccine (dated by TCRdb to the early 2020s). The time point label corresponds to: about 28 days (+/-7) after the second vaccine dose. Receptors were amplified or captured by the immunoSEQ multiplex PCR assay. This is the immuneACCESS table as TCRdb keeps it, with only in-frame sequences that have V and J called. A part of the clones is gone; compared with another copy, unresolved V genes explain less than half, and the rest is unexplained. Recorded for this sample are 50,000 to 70,000 clones; roughly 87% of them occurred a single time. 6.1% of the sample is in the top ten clones. Sequenced material: peripheral blood, taken 28 days after the second AZD1222 dose. The source is an adult who received the AZD1222 COVID-19 vaccine.

The gene calls are TRBV7-6 and TRBJ1-5; D uncertain. Per germline, CDR1 SGHVS and CDR2 FNYEAQ. CDR3 length equals 15 residues. Trimming removed 5 bases from V and 5 bases from J, with 16 bases in between. CDR3 DNA: TGTGCCAGCAGCCCAGACGCGGGGTTTGATCAGCCCCAGCATTTT. It specifies CASSPDAGFDQPQHF.

The chain carries TRBV5-1 and TRBJ2-1; TRBD1 aligns across 7 bases. V trimming: 2 bases; J trimming: 7 bases; junction bases outside the gene matches: 9. This CDR3 has 15 amino acids. CDR1 is SGHRS, CDR2 YFSETQ, per germline. The CDR3 coding sequence is TGCGCCAGCAGCTTAGAGACAGGGAAGGGGAATGAGCAGTTCTTC. Protein sequence: CASSLETGKGNEQFF.

The gene calls are TRBV5-1 and TRBJ2-3; D is undetermined. V dropped 1 base and J dropped 4 bases, with 10 bases sitting between them. Germline-derived CDR1 and CDR2 are SGHRS and YFSETQ. The CDR3 has 14 residues. CDR3 nucleotides: TGCGCCAGCAGCTTGTTAGGCCCCGCAGATACGCAGTATTTT. Amino acid sequence: CASSLLGPADTQYF. Filled out from reference TRBV5-1 and TRBJ2-3, the complete variable domain reads KAGVTQTPRYLIKTRGQQVTLSCSPISGHRSVSWYQQTPGQGLQFLFEYFSETQRNKGNFPGRFSGRQFSNSRSEMNVSTLELGDSALYLCASSLLGPADTQYFGPGTRLTVL.

The chain uses TRBV5-1 and TRBJ2-7; no reliable D call. The V and J ends lost 2 bases and 6 bases respectively, with 9 bases between them. In germline, CDR1 is SGHRS, CDR2 YFSETQ. There are 12 residues in the CDR3. The CDR3 reads CASSFDFGEQYF. DNA of the CDR3: TGCGCCAGCAGCTTCGATTTTGGCGAGCAGTACTTC.

This clone was detected only once. The chain's CDR3 is CASSSDRDNSPLHF. CDR3 nucleotide sequence: TGTGCCAGCAGCTCGGACAGGGATAATTCACCCCTCCACTTT. The chain joins TRBV7-9 to TRBJ1-6, with 8 positions matching TRBD1. From germline, CDR1 is SEHNR and CDR2 FQNEAQ (reference sequence). Unmatched junction bases numbered 1, after V lost 4 bases and J lost 5 bases. The CDR3 consists of 14 residues.

V usage is TRBV30 and J usage is TRBJ2-7; the D is unclear. This CDR3 contains 13 residues. Looked up from germline, CDR1 is GTSNPN and CDR2 is SVGIG (reference sequence). The V gene lost 7 bases and the J gene lost 2 bases, with 15 bases spanning the gap. The CDR3 DNA reads as TGTGCCTTCCACCGGGTCCTCACCTACGAGCAGTACTTC. This encodes CAFHRVLTYEQYF.

The chain is built from TRBV5-8 and TRBJ2-1; 10 bases match TRBD2. This CDR3 has 14 amino acids. CDR1 SGHTS and CDR2 YDEGEE come from the germline V gene. Germline trimming cut 7 bases from V and 4 bases from J; bases unmatched to any gene: 5. CDR3 in DNA: TGTGCCAGCCCAGCACTAGCGGGGTACAATGAGCAGTTCTTC. Translation gives CASPALAGYNEQFF.

The CDR3 region is CASSLGQGVYEQYF. CDR3 nucleotides: TGCGCCAGCAGCTTGGGACAGGGGGTCTACGAGCAGTACTTC. The rearrangement links TRBV5-1 to TRBJ2-7; 9 nucleotides line up with TRBD1. This CDR3 has 14 residues. Germline CDR1 reads SGHRS; CDR2 reads YFSETQ. Trimming took 0 bases from V and 3 from J; bases not matched to a gene: 1.

The V gene is TRBV5-1, the J gene TRBJ1-2, with a possible D match to TRBD1 (6 bases). V dropped 5 bases and J dropped 6 bases, with 17 bases sitting between them. Per germline, CDR1 SGHRS and CDR2 YFSETQ. The CDR3 has 14 amino acids. The CDR3 nucleotides are TGCGCCAGCAGTCGTACAGGGACAACGGATGGCTACACCTTC. This sequence encodes CASSRTGTTDGYTF.

In DNA form, the CDR3 reads TGCGCCAGCAGCCGAGGGACTAGCGATGCCTACGAGCAGTACTTC. Its protein product is CASSRGTSDAYEQYF. The V and J genes are TRBV10-1 and TRBJ2-7, with TRBD2 matching over 10 bases. In germline, CDR1 is WNHNN, CDR2 SYGVQD (reference sequence). The CDR3 spans 15 residues. V shed 6 bases, J shed 2 bases, and the junction held 7 bases outside the gene matches.